The following is a TCR beta chain sequence with its context. This entry is derived from a study of blood T cell repertoires in COVID-19. Repertoires were generated with immunoSEQ multiplex PCR, while TCRdb's copy carries only in-frame clones and drops some. The sample lists 200,000 to 300,000 clones; around 90% were seen once. V dropped 5 bases and J dropped 5 bases, with 15 bases sitting between them. The CDR3 totals 15 residues. Germline V CDR1 and CDR2: KGHDR, SFDVKD. The TCR was taken from a woman aged 55-75 years with COVID-19, enrolled during active disease. The chain links TRBV24-1 to TRBJ2-1, with a possible D match to TRBD2 (6 bases). The sample consisted of peripheral blood. CDR3 sequence (DNA): TGTGCCACCAGTGGGGCGGGACCGGGGGACAATGAGCAGTTCTTC. Encoded protein: CATSGAGPGDNEQFF.